This entry is about one T cell receptor (beta chain). The record originates from a study of T cell responses to AZD1222 COVID-19 vaccine. This CDR3 spans 15 amino acids. V trimming: 4 bases; J trimming: 1 base; junction bases outside the gene matches: 4. From germline, CDR1 is LGHDT and CDR2 YNNKEL (reference sequence). Here immunoSEQ multiplex PCR was the method, and the copy in TCRdb shows in-frame clones only, minus some. The table has 120,000 or so clones, roughly 86% seen once. The chain links TRBV3-1 (or the pseudogene TRBV3-2) to TRBJ2-7; TRBD2 matches at 10 bases. This receptor was identified in an adult who received the AZD1222 COVID-19 vaccine. Sequences were derived from peripheral blood, sampled 28 days after the second AZD1222 dose. In DNA, the CDR3 is TGTGCCAGCAGCCTTATAGCGGGAGGATCCTACGAGCAGTACTTC. Amino acid sequence: CASSLIAGGSYEQYF.